The rows below give T cell receptor beta chains drawn from one sample of a study of shared clonotypes between healthy human individuals. Some clones are missing from TCRdb's copy, which holds only in-frame ones; the method was immunoSEQ multiplex PCR. The table records some 580,000 clones, about 97% of them present only once. Sequencing was performed on naive CD4+ T cells sorted from blood. Every receptor here comes from a woman aged 25 to 39 in good health. CDR3s include the opening cysteine and the closing phenylalanine or tryptophan. D genes are given only for firm matches. Size is stated for part of the rows, as once, few or many counts, or as a class when the clone is expanded.

>TRBV10-3|.|.|TRBJ2-7
TGTGCCACAAGGAGGGCGGCAGGCTACGAGCAGTACTTC
CATRRAAGYEQYF
>TRBV5-1|.|.|TRBJ1-4
TGCGCCAGCAGCTTGGGGTCAACTAATGAAAAACTGTTTTTT
CASSLGSTNEKLFF
>TRBV6-5|.|.|TRBJ1-4
TGTGCCAGCAAGAGTAACAGGCTTAATGAAAAACTGTTTTTT
CASKSNRLNEKLFF
>TRBV6-6|.|.|TRBJ1-6
TGTGCCAGCAGTTACGAAAGCCGACCCCTCCACTTT
CASSYESRPLHF
>TRBV7-8|TRBD1|.|TRBJ2-2
TGTGCCAGCAGCCTCCGAGGACAGGGAGCGGTCACCGGGGAGCTGTTTTTT
CASSLRGQGAVTGELFF
>TRBV27|TRBD1|.|TRBJ1-4
TGTGCCAGCAGTTTACAGGGGGCAACTAATGAAAAACTGTTTTTT
CASSLQGATNEKLFF
>TRBV15|.|.|TRBJ2-1
TGTGCCACCAGTGAGCGGAGGACCTACAATGAGCAGTTCTTC
CATSERRTYNEQFF
>TRBV30|.|.|TRBJ1-5
TGTGCCTGGGCCGACAGAAGAATGGAGTATAGCAATCAGCCCCAGCATTTT
CAWADRRMEYSNQPQHF
>TRBV5-1|.|.|TRBJ2-5
TGCGCCAGCAGCTTGACAGGGTTAGGGCAAGGGACCCAGTACTTC
CASSLTGLGQGTQYF
>TRBV15|.|.|TRBJ2-7
TGTGCCACCAGCAGAGATCTAACAGGGGAGGGCGAGCAGTACTTC
CATSRDLTGEGEQYF
>TRBV6-6|.|.|TRBJ2-3
TGTGCCAGCAACATCGGGACGGCCAGCGGGGATACGCAGTATTTT
CASNIGTASGDTQYF
>TRBV5-1|.|once|TRBJ1-1
TGCGCCAGCAGCCCCCGGAGAGGGAGCACTGAAGCTTTCTTT
CASSPRRGSTEAFF
>TRBV27|TRBD2|.|TRBJ2-5
TGTGCCAGCTCCCGGGAGGCCGTCAATCCTTTTGAGCAGTACTTC
CASSREAVNPFEQYF
>TRBV7-9|TRBD1|.|TRBJ1-2
TGTGCCAGCAGCCTAGGACAGGGTTATGGCTACACCTTC
CASSLGQGYGYTF
>TRBV7-9|.|.|TRBJ2-7
TGTGCCAGCAGCTTTGTACTAGGCACGTCCTACGAGCAGTACTTC
CASSFVLGTSYEQYF
>TRBV4-2|.|.|TRBJ1-2
TGTGCCAGCAGCCAAGAGGGGGGATACTCCTATGGCTACACCTTC
CASSQEGGYSYGYTF
>TRBV19|TRBD1|.|TRBJ2-7
TGTGCCAGTAGTAGAACGGGACAGGGGACCTACGAGCAGTACTTC
CASSRTGQGTYEQYF
>TRBV27|.|.|TRBJ1-1
TGTGCCAGCAGTTTATCGAGTTTAAGAGTCGCCACTGAAGCTTTCTTT
CASSLSSLRVATEAFF
>TRBV28|.|.|TRBJ1-1
TGTGCCAGCAGTCCCTGGACGGCACCTAACACTGAAGCTTTCTTT
CASSPWTAPNTEAFF
>TRBV5-1|TRBD2|.|TRBJ2-7
TGCGCCAGCAGCCCCGGGACTAGCGGGAGGGTCTACGAGCAGTACTTC
CASSPGTSGRVYEQYF
>TRBV10-3|TRBD2|.|TRBJ2-3
TGTGCCATCAGTGCCTCCCAGCGGGAGTTGTATACGCAGTATTTT
CAISASQRELYTQYF
>TRBV2|.|.|TRBJ2-7
TGTGCCAGCAGTTACGAGGGGGTCCTTCTCTACGAGCAGTACTTC
CASSYEGVLLYEQYF
>TRBV7-8|.|.|TRBJ2-2
TGTGCCAGCAGGGCGGGACGGACCAGAGGCGGGGAGCTGTTTTTT
CASRAGRTRGGELFF
>TRBV5-1|.|.|TRBJ1-1
TGCGCCAGCAGCTTGGCCGGGGGGCTGCAGGGGACTGAAGCTTTCTTT
CASSLAGGLQGTEAFF
>TRBV7-9|TRBD1|.|TRBJ1-5
TGTGCCAGCAGCCCCGGGACAGGGCCCAATCAGCCCCAGCATTTT
CASSPGTGPNQPQHF
>TRBV7-9|TRBD1|.|TRBJ2-2
TGTGCCAGCAGCTTCCGAACAGGGGGCGCCGACACCGGGGAGCTGTTTTTT
CASSFRTGGADTGELFF
>TRBV6-1|TRBD2|.|TRBJ2-1
TGTGCCAGCACCCTCGGAATAGCGGGAACCAATGAGCAGTTCTTC
CASTLGIAGTNEQFF
>TRBV9|TRBD2|.|TRBJ2-2
TGTGCCAGCAGCCGGACTAGCGGGAATGACGGGGAGCTGTTTTTT
CASSRTSGNDGELFF
>TRBV19|.|.|TRBJ2-7
TGTGCCAGTAGTATTGGCCCCCGGGTCTACGAGCAGTACTTC
CASSIGPRVYEQYF
>TRBV19|.|.|TRBJ1-6
TGTGCCAGTAGTATTGGGGGGAATTCACCCCTCCACTTT
CASSIGGNSPLHF
>TRBV11-2|.|.|TRBJ1-2
TGTGCCAGCAGCTTAGATGGGGGCCTCTATGGCTACACCTTC
CASSLDGGLYGYTF
>TRBV5-8|.|.|TRBJ1-4
TGTGCCAGCAGCTTGAAGGGCCTGAGTGGTGAAAAACTGTTTTTT
CASSLKGLSGEKLFF
>TRBV4-1|.|.|TRBJ2-7
TGCGCCAGCAGCCAAGATCTACGGACTAACTACGAGCAGTACTTC
CASSQDLRTNYEQYF
>TRBV5-1|TRBD1|.|TRBJ2-3
TGCGCCAGCAGCCCCCTCAGGGGGCCCGCAGATACGCAGTATTTT
CASSPLRGPADTQYF
>TRBV4-1|TRBD2|.|TRBJ2-7
TGCGCCAGCAGCCAAGACGGGGAGGGACCGCAGTACTTC
CASSQDGEGPQYF
>TRBV4-1|.|.|TRBJ2-1
TGCGCCAGCAGCCCTGAGGCCCTCTCCTACAATGAGCAGTTCTTC
CASSPEALSYNEQFF
>TRBV19|.|.|TRBJ1-1
TGTGCCAGTAGTATTAAATGGGGCACTGAAGCTTTCTTT
CASSIKWGTEAFF
>TRBV19|.|.|TRBJ2-1
TGTGCCAGTAGAGACGAATTCTCCTACAATGAGCAGTTCTTC
CASRDEFSYNEQFF
>TRBV28|TRBD2|.|TRBJ2-3
TGTGCCAGCAGTTTATCGGGACTAGCGGGAGGTTCAGATACGCAGTATTTT
CASSLSGLAGGSDTQYF
>TRBV13|.|.|TRBJ2-7
TGTGCCAGCAGCCCTCGGGACGTTACCTACGAGCAGTACTTC
CASSPRDVTYEQYF
>TRBV5-1|TRBD2|once|TRBJ2-2
TGCGCCAGCAGCCCTGTGGGACTAGCGGGAAACACCGGGGAGCTGTTTTTT
CASSPVGLAGNTGELFF
>TRBV5-4|.|.|TRBJ1-5
TGTGCCAGCAGCCCCCGAGGGGATAGCAATCAGCCCCAGCATTTT
CASSPRGDSNQPQHF
>TRBV28|.|.|TRBJ2-2
TGTGCCAGCAGCTATCACACCGGGGAGCTGTTTTTT
CASSYHTGELFF
>TRBV5-4|TRBD1|.|TRBJ2-3
TGTGCCAGCAGCAGACCCCTGGGACAGCGTGGCACAGATACGCAGTATTTT
CASSRPLGQRGTDTQYF
>TRBV9|.|.|TRBJ2-5
TGTGCCAGCAGCGTAGGCACAGCCCAAGAGACCCAGTACTTC
CASSVGTAQETQYF
>TRBV7-6|.|.|TRBJ2-5
.
CASSRRWTGGFLETQYF
>TRBV10-3|.|.|TRBJ1-1
TGTGCCATCAGTGGTCATAGGATCCCACAGGGAGACACTGAAGCTTTCTTT
CAISGHRIPQGDTEAFF
>TRBV6-5|.|.|TRBJ1-5
TGTGCCAGCAGTCACATCGATAGCAATCAGCCCCAGCATTTT
CASSHIDSNQPQHF
>TRBV7-6|.|.|TRBJ1-2
TGTGCCAGCAGCCCCATGGACAGTCCTAACTATGGCTACACCTTC
CASSPMDSPNYGYTF
>TRBV28|TRBD2|.|TRBJ2-3
TGTGCCAGCAGTCCCGCGTCTAGCGGGAGGGCCCGGGTGACAGATACGCAGTATTTT
CASSPASSGRARVTDTQYF